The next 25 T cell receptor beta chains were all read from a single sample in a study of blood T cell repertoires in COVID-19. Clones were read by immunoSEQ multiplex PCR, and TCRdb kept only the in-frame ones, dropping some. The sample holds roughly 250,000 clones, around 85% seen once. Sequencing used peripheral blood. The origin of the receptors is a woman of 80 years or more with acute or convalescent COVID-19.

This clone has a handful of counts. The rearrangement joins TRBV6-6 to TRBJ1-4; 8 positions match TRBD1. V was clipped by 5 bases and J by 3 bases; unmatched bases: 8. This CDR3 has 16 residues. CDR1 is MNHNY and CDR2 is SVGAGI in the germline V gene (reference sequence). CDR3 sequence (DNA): TGTGCCAGCAGTCAAGGGCAGGGGGCTGCTAATGAAAAACTGTTTTTT. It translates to CASSQGQGAANEKLFF.

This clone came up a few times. DNA of the CDR3: TGTGCCAGCAGCGACACTGCTAACTATGGCTACACCTTC. Its translation: CASSDTANYGYTF. J is TRBJ1-2 and V is TRBV2; D not certain. Trimming took 6 bases from V and 0 from J, leaving 8 bases between them. The CDR3 extends over 13 amino acids. Looked up from germline, CDR1 is SNHLY and CDR2 is FYNNEI.

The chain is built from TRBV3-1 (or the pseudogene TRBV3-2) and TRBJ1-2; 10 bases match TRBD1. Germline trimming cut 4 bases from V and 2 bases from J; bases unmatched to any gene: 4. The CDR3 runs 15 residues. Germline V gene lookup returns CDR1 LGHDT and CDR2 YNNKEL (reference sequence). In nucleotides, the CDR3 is TGTGCCAGCAGCCTTGGGGACAGGGGAAACTATGGCTACACCTTC. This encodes CASSLGDRGNYGYTF.

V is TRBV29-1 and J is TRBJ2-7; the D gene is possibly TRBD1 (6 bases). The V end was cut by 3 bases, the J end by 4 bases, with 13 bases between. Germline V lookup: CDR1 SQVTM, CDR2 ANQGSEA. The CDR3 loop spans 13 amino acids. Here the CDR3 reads CSVEAQGRYEQYF. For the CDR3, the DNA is TGCAGCGTTGAGGCACAGGGACGATACGAGCAGTACTTC.

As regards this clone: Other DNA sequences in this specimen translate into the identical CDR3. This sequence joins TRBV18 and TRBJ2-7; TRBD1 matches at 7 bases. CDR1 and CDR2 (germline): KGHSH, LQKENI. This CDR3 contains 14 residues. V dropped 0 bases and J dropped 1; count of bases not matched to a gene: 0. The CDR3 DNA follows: TGTGCCAGCTCACCACCGGGACAGTCCTACGAGCAGTACTTC. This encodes CASSPPGQSYEQYF.

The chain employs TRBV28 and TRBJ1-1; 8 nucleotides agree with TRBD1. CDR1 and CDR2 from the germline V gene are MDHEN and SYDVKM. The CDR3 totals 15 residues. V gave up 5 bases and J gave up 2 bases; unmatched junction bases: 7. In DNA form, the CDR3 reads TGTGCCAGCAGTGGACCGGACAGGGCTAACACTGAAGCTTTCTTT. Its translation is CASSGPDRANTEAFF.

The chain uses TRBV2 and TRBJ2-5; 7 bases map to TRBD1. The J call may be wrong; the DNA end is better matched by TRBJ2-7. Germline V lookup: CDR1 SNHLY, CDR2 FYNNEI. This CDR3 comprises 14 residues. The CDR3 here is CASTPGDRVNEQYF. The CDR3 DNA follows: TGTGCCAGCACTCCCGGCGACAGGGTCAACGAGCAGTACTTC.

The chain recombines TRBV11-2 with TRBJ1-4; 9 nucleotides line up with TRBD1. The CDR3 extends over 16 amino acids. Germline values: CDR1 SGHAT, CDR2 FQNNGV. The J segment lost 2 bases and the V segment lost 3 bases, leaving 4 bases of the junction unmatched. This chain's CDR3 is CASSFTGGRTNEKLFF. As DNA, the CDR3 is TGTGCCAGCAGCTTCACAGGGGGCCGCACTAATGAAAAACTGTTTTTT. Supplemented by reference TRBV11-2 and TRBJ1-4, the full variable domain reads EAGVAQSPRYKIIEKRQSVAFWCNPISGHATLYWYQQILGQGPKLLIQFQNNGVVDDSQLPKDRFSAERLKGVDSTLKIQPAKLEDSAVYLCASSFTGGRTNEKLFFGSGTQLSVL.

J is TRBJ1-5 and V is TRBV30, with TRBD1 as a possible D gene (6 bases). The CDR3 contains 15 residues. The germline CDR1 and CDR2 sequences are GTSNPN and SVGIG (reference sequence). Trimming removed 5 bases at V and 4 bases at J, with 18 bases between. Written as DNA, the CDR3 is TGTGCCTGGTCGGGGGGCGGGGGAGGAAATCAGCCCCAGCATTTT. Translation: CAWSGGGGGNQPQHF.

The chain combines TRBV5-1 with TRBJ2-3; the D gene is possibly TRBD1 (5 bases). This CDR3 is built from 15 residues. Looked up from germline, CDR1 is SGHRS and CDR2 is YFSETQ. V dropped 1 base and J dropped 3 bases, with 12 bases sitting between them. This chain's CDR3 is CASSLSAGNTDTQYF. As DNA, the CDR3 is TGCGCCAGCAGCTTGTCGGCAGGGAATACAGATACGCAGTATTTT.

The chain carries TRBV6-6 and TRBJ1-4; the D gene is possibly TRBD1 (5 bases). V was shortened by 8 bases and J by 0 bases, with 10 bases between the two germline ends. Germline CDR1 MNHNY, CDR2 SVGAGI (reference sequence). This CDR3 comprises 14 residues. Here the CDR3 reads CASRGGATNEKLFF. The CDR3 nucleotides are TGTGCCAGCCGGGGGGGGGCAACTAATGAAAAACTGTTTTTT.

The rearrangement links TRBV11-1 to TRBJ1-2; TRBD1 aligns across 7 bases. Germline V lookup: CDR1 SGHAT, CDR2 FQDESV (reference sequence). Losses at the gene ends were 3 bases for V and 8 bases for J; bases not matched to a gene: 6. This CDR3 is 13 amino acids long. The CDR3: CASSFGTAGGYTF. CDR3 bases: TGTGCCAGCAGCTTCGGGACAGCGGGCGGCTACACCTTC.

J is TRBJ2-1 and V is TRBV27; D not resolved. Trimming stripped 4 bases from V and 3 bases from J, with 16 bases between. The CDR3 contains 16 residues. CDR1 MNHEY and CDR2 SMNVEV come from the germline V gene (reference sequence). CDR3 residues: CASSSDLGEHYNEQFF. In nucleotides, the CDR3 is TGTGCCAGCAGTTCCGATCTGGGCGAGCACTACAATGAGCAGTTCTTC.

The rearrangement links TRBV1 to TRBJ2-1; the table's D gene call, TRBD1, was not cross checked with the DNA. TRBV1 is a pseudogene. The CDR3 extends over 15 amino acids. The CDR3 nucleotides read TGCACCAGAGACAGGGGGCATCAGGTTTTCAATGAGCAGTTCTTC. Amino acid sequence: CTRDRGHQVFNEQFF.

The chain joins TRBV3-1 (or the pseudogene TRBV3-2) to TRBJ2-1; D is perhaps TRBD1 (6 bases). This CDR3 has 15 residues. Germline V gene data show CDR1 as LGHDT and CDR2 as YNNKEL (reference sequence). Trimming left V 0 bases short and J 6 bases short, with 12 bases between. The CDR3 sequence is CASSQDRGRGNEQFF. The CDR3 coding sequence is TGTGCCAGCAGCCAAGATCGTGGCAGGGGCAATGAGCAGTTCTTC.

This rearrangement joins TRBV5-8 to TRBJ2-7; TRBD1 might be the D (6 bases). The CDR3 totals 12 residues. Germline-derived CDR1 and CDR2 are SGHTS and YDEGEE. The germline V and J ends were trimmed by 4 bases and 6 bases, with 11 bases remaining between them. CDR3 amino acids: CASSRRGIEQYF. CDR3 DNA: TGTGCCAGCAGCCGCAGGGGAATCGAGCAGTACTTC.

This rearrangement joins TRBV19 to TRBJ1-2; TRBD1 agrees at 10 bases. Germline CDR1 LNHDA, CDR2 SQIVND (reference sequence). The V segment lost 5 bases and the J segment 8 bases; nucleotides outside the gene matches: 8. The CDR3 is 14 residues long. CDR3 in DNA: TGTGCCAGTAGTCGCCGGGACAGGGGAGAAGGCTACACCTTC. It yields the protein CASSRRDRGEGYTF.

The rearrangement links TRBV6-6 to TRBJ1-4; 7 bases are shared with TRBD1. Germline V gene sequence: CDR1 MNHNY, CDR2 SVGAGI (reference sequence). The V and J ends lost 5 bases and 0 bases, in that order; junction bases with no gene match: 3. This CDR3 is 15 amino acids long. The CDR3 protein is CASSDRDTTNEKLFF. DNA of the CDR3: TGTGCCAGCAGTGACAGGGATACAACTAATGAAAAACTGTTTTTT.

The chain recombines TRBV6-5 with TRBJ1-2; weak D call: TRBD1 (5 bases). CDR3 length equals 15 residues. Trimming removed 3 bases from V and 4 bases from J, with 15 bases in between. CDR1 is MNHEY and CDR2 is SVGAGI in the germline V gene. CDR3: CASSYSRVGGYGYTF. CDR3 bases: TGTGCCAGCAGTTATTCGCGAGTGGGGGGCTATGGCTACACCTTC.

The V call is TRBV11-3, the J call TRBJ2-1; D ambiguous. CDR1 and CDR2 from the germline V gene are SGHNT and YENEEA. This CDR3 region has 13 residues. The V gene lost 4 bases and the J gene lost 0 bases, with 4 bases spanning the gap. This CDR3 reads CASSSSSYNEQFF. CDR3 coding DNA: TGTGCCAGCAGCTCGAGCTCCTACAATGAGCAGTTCTTC.

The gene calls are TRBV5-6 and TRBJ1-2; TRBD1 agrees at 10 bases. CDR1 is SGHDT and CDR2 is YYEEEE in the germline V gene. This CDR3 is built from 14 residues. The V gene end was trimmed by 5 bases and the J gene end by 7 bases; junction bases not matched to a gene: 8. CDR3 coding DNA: TGTGCCAGCAGGCCTGACAGGGGGCTTGGTGGCTACACCTTC. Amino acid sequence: CASRPDRGLGGYTF.

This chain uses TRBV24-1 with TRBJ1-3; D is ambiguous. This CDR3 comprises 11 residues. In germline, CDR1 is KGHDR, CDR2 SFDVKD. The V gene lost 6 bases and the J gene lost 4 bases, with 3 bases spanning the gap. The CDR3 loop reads CATSSGNTIYF. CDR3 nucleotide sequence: TGTGCCACCAGTTCGGGAAACACCATATATTTT.

The CDR3: CASSFNRDSNQPQHF. Here the CDR3 DNA reads TGTGCCAGCAGCTTCAACAGGGATAGCAATCAGCCCCAGCATTTT. The genes are TRBV11-2 and TRBJ1-5; TRBD1 is a possible D gene (6 bases). The CDR3 totals 15 residues. Germline CDR1 is SGHAT and CDR2 is FQNNGV. The V gene lost 3 bases and the J gene lost 0 bases, with 9 bases spanning the gap.

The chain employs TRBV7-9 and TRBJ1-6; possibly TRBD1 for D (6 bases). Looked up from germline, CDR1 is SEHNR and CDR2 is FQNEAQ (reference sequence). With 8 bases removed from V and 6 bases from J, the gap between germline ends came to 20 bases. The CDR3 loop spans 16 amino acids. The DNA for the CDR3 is TGTGCCAGCGGGCTTGGGGGGGCAAACTCTAATTCACCCCTCCACTTT. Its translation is CASGLGGANSNSPLHF.

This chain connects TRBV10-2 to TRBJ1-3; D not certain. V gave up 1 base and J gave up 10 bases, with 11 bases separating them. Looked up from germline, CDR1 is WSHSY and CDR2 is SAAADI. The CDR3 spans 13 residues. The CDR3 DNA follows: TGCGCCAGCAGTGAGTTTGGAAGGAGAACCATATATTTT. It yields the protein CASSEFGRRTIYF.